The source of this T cell receptor beta chain is a study of control samples from healthy donors and cancer patients. Assay: immunoSEQ multiplex PCR; the TCRdb copy retains only in-frame clones and omits some. The table records around 110,000 clones, approximately 90% of them present only once. The CDR3 has 15 residues. Trimming took 0 bases from V and 1 from J, leaving 10 bases between them. Germline CDR1 is SGHDT and CDR2 is YYEEEE. V gene TRBV5-6 combines with J gene TRBJ1-1; D possibly corresponds to TRBD1 (5 bases). Sequencing was performed on blood. The TCR was taken from a woman aged 70 to 79 in good health. In DNA, the CDR3 is TGTGCCAGCAGCTTGGGGCGGGGCCAGAACACTGAAGCTTTCTTT. Translated: CASSLGRGQNTEAFF.